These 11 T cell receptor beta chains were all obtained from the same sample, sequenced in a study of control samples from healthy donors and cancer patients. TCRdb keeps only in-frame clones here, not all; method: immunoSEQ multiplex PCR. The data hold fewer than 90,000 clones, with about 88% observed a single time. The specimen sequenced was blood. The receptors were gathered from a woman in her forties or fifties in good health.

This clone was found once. The CDR3 DNA reads as TGTGCCAGTAGTATCAGGGAAACCCTCGGGAATTCACCCCTCCACTTT. Protein sequence: CASSIRETLGNSPLHF. This chain links TRBV19 with TRBJ1-6; D might be TRBD1 (5 bases). Trimming shortened V by 3 bases and J by 7 bases, and 16 bases separated the two germline ends. This CDR3 has 16 amino acids. CDR1 LNHDA and CDR2 SQIVND come from the germline V gene (reference sequence).

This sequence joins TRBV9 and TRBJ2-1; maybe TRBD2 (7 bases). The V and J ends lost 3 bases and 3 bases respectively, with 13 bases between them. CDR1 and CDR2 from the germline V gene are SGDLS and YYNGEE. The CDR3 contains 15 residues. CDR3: CASSESGGVYNEQFF. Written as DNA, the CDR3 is TGTGCCAGCAGCGAATCGGGGGGCGTCTACAATGAGCAGTTCTTC.

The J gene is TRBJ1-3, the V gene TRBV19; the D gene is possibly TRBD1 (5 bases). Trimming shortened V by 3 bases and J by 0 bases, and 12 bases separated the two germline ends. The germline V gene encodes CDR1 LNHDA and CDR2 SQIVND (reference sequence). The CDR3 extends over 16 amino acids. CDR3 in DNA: TGTGCCAGTAGTATGGGGGGGACCCACTCTGGAAACACCATATATTTT. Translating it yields CASSMGGTHSGNTIYF.

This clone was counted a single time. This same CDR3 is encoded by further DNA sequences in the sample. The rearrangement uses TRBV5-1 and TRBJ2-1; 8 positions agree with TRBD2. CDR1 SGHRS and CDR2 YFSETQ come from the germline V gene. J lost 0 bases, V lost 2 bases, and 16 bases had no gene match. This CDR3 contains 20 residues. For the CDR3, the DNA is TGCGCCAGCAGCTTACGGGGGCGGGGGGCCCCGAGGAGCTCCTACAATGAGCAGTTCTTC. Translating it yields CASSLRGRGAPRSSYNEQFF.

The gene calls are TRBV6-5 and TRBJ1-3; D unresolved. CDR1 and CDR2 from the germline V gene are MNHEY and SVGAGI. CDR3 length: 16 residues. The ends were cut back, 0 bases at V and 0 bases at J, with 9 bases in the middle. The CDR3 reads CASSYSPAISGNTIYF. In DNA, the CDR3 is TGTGCCAGCAGTTACTCCCCTGCCATCTCTGGAAACACCATATATTTT.

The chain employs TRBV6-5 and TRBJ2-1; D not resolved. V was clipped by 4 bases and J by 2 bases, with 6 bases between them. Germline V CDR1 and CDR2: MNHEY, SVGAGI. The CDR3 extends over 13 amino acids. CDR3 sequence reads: CASSSQAYNEQFF. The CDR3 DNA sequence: TGTGCCAGCAGTTCTCAAGCCTACAATGAGCAGTTCTTC.

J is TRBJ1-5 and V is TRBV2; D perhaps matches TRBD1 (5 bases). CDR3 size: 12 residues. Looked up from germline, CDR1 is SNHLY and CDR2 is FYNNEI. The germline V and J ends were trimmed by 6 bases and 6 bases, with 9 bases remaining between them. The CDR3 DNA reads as TGTGCCAGCAGCGGGGGATTTCAGCCCCAGCATTTT. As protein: CASSGGFQPQHF.

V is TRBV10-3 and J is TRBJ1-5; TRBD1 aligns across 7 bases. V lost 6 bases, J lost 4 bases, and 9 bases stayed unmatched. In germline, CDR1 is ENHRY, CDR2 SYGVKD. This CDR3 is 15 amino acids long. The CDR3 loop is CAIRGDSSLNQPQHF. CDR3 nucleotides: TGTGCCATCAGGGGGGACAGTAGCCTAAATCAGCCCCAGCATTTT.

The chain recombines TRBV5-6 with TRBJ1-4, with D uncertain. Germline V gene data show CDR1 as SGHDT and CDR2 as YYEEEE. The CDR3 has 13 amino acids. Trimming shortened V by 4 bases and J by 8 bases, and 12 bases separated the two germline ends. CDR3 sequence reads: CASSEVVREKLFF. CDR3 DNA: TGTGCCAGCAGCGAGGTGGTTAGGGAAAAACTGTTTTTT. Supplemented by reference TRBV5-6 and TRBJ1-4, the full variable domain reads DAGVTQSPTHLIKTRGQQVTLRCSPKSGHDTVSWYQQALGQGPQFIFQYYEEEERQRGNFPDRFSGHQFPNYSSELNVNALLLGDSALYLCASSEVVREKLFFGSGTQLSVL.

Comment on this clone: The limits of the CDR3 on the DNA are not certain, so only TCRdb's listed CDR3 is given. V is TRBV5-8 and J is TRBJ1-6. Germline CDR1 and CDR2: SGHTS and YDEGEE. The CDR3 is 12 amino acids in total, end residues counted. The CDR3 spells CASSSSGSPLHF.

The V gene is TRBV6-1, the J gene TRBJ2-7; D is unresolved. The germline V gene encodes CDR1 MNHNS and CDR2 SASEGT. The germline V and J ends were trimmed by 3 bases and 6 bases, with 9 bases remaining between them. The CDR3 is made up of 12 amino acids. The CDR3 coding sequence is TGTGCCAGCAGTGATCTGAGAGGCGAGCAGTACTTC. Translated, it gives CASSDLRGEQYF.